Below are 16 T cell receptor beta chains sequenced from a single sample in a study of blood T cell repertoires in COVID-19. Some clones are missing from TCRdb's copy, which holds only in-frame ones; the method was immunoSEQ multiplex PCR. This table has 100,000 to 150,000 clones, about four fifths appearing once. Specimen: peripheral blood. Receptor source: a man between 60 and 75 years old with active or convalescent COVID-19.

The CDR3 DNA follows: TGTGCCAGCAGCGCGGGACTAGCGGGAGGGGGGGCAGATACGCAGTATTTT. Encoded protein: CASSAGLAGGGADTQYF. The chain couples TRBV7-9 to TRBJ2-3, with 16 bases matching TRBD2. The trim removed 5 bases at V and 4 bases at J, leaving 6 bases unmatched. The CDR3 extends over 17 amino acids. The germline V gene has CDR1 SEHNR and CDR2 FQNEAQ (reference sequence).

The chain is built from TRBV18 and TRBJ2-3; maybe TRBD1 (6 bases). With 3 bases removed from V and 2 bases from J, the gap between germline ends came to 12 bases. Germline V gene sequence: CDR1 KGHSH, CDR2 LQKENI. This CDR3 is built from 15 residues. The CDR3 DNA is TGTGCCAGCTCACCCCAGGGGACCTACACAGATACGCAGTATTTT. Protein: CASSPQGTYTDTQYF.

The chain has TRBV2 and TRBJ2-1; D is perhaps TRBD2 (6 bases). Germline V lookup: CDR1 SNHLY, CDR2 FYNNEI. The CDR3 is made up of 14 amino acids. Trimming shortened V by 3 bases and J by 7 bases, and 13 bases separated the two germline ends. CDR3: CASSDGGTRNEQFF. In DNA form, the CDR3 reads TGTGCCAGCAGTGACGGCGGGACTCGGAATGAGCAGTTCTTC.

The chain employs TRBV5-1 and TRBJ2-3; no firm D call. Trimming cost V 2 bases and J 0 bases, with 4 bases left between them. The CDR3 is 13 amino acids. In germline, CDR1 is SGHRS, CDR2 YFSETQ. The CDR3 DNA reads as TGCGCCAGCAGCTTCCAAAGCACAGATACGCAGTATTTT. Amino acids: CASSFQSTDTQYF. Supplemented by reference TRBV5-1 and TRBJ2-3, the full variable domain reads KAGVTQTPRYLIKTRGQQVTLSCSPISGHRSVSWYQQTPGQGLQFLFEYFSETQRNKGNFPGRFSGRQFSNSRSEMNVSTLELGDSALYLCASSFQSTDTQYFGPGTRLTVL.

The chain employs TRBV5-1 and TRBJ2-4; no reliable D call. Trimming removed 3 bases from V and 8 bases from J, with 12 bases in between. The CDR3 spans 13 residues. Germline-derived CDR1 and CDR2 are SGHRS and YFSETQ. CDR3 bases: TGCGCCAGCAGCTCCCCCCCGGCGGACATTCAGTACTTC. Translated: CASSSPPADIQYF. Full variable domain (missing parts from reference TRBV5-1 and TRBJ2-4): KAGVTQTPRYLIKTRGQQVTLSCSPISGHRSVSWYQQTPGQGLQFLFEYFSETQRNKGNFPGRFSGRQFSNSRSEMNVSTLELGDSALYLCASSSPPADIQYFGAGTRLSVL.

This clone has more than one count but fewer than ten. V and J are TRBV5-1 and TRBJ2-1, with a possible D match to TRBD1 (6 bases). Trimming took off 4 bases at V and 6 bases at J, with 23 bases between the two ends. Germline loops: CDR1 SGHRS, CDR2 YFSETQ. CDR3 length: 17 amino acids. In DNA form, the CDR3 reads TGCGCCAGCAGCGTGGGCTACAGGGTTGGGGCAGGCAATGAGCAGTTCTTC. Encoded protein: CASSVGYRVGAGNEQFF.

This chain connects TRBV18 to TRBJ1-2; D gene uncertain. The CDR3 extends over 13 amino acids. Trimming cost V 4 bases and J 7 bases, with 13 bases left between them. CDR1 and CDR2 (germline): KGHSH, LQKENI. The CDR3 loop reads CASSLGIGSGYTF. The CDR3 DNA reads TGTGCCAGCTCACTCGGGATAGGAAGTGGCTACACCTTC.

This chain connects TRBV7-9 to TRBJ1-4, with D perhaps matching TRBD1 (5 bases). Trimming took off 2 bases at V and 6 bases at J, with 10 bases between the two ends. CDR1 is SEHNR and CDR2 is FQNEAQ in the germline V gene (reference sequence). The CDR3 loop spans 14 amino acids. The CDR3 DNA follows: TGTGCCAGCAGCTTACAAGGGGCGCATGAAAAACTGTTTTTT. Translating it yields CASSLQGAHEKLFF.

The genes are TRBV2 and TRBJ2-5; the match to TRBD1 covers 12 bases. V gave up 7 bases and J gave up 5 bases; unmatched junction bases: 5. Looked up from germline, CDR1 is SNHLY and CDR2 is FYNNEI. This CDR3 has 14 residues. The CDR3 DNA sequence: TGTGCCAGCATGAGGGACAGGGGGCCTGAGACCCAGTACTTC. Its protein product is CASMRDRGPETQYF.

The gene calls are TRBV28 and TRBJ2-5, with 9 nucleotides matching TRBD2. Germline V CDR1 and CDR2: MDHEN, SYDVKM. J was trimmed by 5 bases and V by 2 bases; bases with no gene match: 9. The CDR3 is made up of 16 amino acids. The CDR3: CASSLPTSGKGETQYF. In DNA form, the CDR3 reads TGTGCCAGCAGTTTACCGACTAGCGGTAAGGGGGAGACCCAGTACTTC.

This clone has more than one count but fewer than ten. V usage is TRBV2 and J usage is TRBJ1-6, with a possible D match to TRBD1 (5 bases). Trimming took off 6 bases at V and 5 bases at J, with 14 bases between the two ends. CDR1 and CDR2 (germline): SNHLY, FYNNEI. The CDR3 spans 15 residues. The CDR3 coding sequence is TGTGCCAGCAGGGTGGGGGGGAACGATAATTCACCCCTCCACTTT. Protein product: CASRVGGNDNSPLHF.

V usage is TRBV9 and J usage is TRBJ2-7; TRBD2 is a possible D gene (6 bases). The CDR3 length is 15 residues. Trimming took 4 bases from V and 3 from J, leaving 17 bases between them. The germline gives CDR1 SGDLS, CDR2 YYNGEE. The CDR3 DNA is TGTGCCAGCAGCCCCGGTGCGGGGAAAGTCTACGAGCAGTACTTC. It is translated as CASSPGAGKVYEQYF. Drawing the rest from reference TRBV9 and TRBJ2-7, the complete variable domain is DSGVTQTPKHLITATGQRVTLRCSPRSGDLSVYWYQQSLDQGLQFLIQYYNGEERAKGNILERFSAQQFPDLHSELNLSSLELGDSALYFCASSPGAGKVYEQYFGPGTRLTVT.

The chain combines TRBV28 with TRBJ1-5; possibly TRBD1 for D (6 bases). Trimming cost V 6 bases and J 2 bases, with 14 bases left between them. Per the germline V gene, CDR1 is MDHEN and CDR2 is SYDVKM. This CDR3 contains 15 residues. CDR3 in DNA: TGTGCCAGCAGGTCCCTGGGGGCAGGCAATCAGCCCCAGCATTTT. This codes for CASRSLGAGNQPQHF.

The chain joins TRBV6-5 to TRBJ1-2; 8 nucleotides line up with TRBD1. Losses at the gene ends were 6 bases for V and 5 bases for J; bases not matched to a gene: 5. This CDR3 region has 13 residues. In germline, CDR1 is MNHEY, CDR2 SVGAGI. CDR3 in amino acids: CASRQGGPYGYTF. The CDR3 region has the DNA TGTGCCAGCAGACAGGGGGGGCCGTATGGCTACACCTTC.

The chain employs TRBV2 and TRBJ2-1; a weak D match, TRBD1 (5 bases). V was trimmed by 8 bases and J by 0 bases, leaving 14 bases between them. Germline V gene sequence: CDR1 SNHLY, CDR2 FYNNEI. This CDR3 has 15 amino acids. CDR3 coding DNA: TGTGCCAGCGGCAGACAGAGCAGCTCCTACAATGAGCAGTTCTTC. As protein: CASGRQSSSYNEQFF. Full variable domain (missing parts from reference TRBV2 and TRBJ2-1): EPEVTQTPSHQVTQMGQEVILRCVPISNHLYFYWYRQILGQKVEFLVSFYNNEISEKSEIFDDQFSVERPDGSNFTLKIRSTKLEDSAMYFCASGRQSSSYNEQFFGPGTRLTVL.

The rearrangement uses TRBV7-9 and TRBJ1-1, with D perhaps matching TRBD1 (5 bases). The CDR3 loop spans 14 amino acids. Trimming cost V 4 bases and J 6 bases, with 15 bases left between them. CDR1 is SEHNR, CDR2 FQNEAQ, per germline (reference sequence). The CDR3 DNA reads as TGTGCCAGCAGCTACGGGCCCGGGGGGGCTGAAGCTTTCTTT. It is translated as CASSYGPGGAEAFF.